These 13 T cell receptor beta chains were sequenced from one sample in a study of blood T cell repertoires in COVID-19 (TCRdb year 2020). Libraries were constructed by the immunoSEQ multiplex PCR assay. Entries here come from immuneACCESS through TCRdb and include only in-frame sequences with V and J called. Some clones fail to appear in such tables; in the studies checked, an unresolved V gene covers under half of the shortfall, and the cause of the remainder is unknown. Counted in this sample were 200,000 to 250,000 clones; roughly 84% of them appeared once. The top ten hold approximately 6.5% of the sample. Sequenced input: PBMCs or T cells enriched from blood (not recorded which). These receptors came from a woman aged 40 to 55 who had recovered from COVID-19.

The chain carries TRBV29-1 and TRBJ2-3; D unresolved. This CDR3 has 14 residues. V was shortened by 0 bases and J by 1 base, with 8 bases between the two germline ends. Per germline, CDR1 SQVTM and CDR2 ANQGSEA. The DNA of the CDR3 is TGCAGCGTTGAAGATTTGGCACGCACAGATACGCAGTATTTT. This sequence encodes CSVEDLARTDTQYF.

V gene TRBV19 combines with J gene TRBJ2-3; TRBD2 matches at 15 bases. Germline V gene lookup returns CDR1 LNHDA and CDR2 SQIVND (reference sequence). V lost 4 bases and J lost 0; bases outside the gene matches: 8. The CDR3 length is 19 residues. This CDR3 reads CASSTRTSGRAKSTDTQYF. The CDR3 DNA follows: TGTGCCAGTAGTACTCGGACTAGCGGGAGGGCCAAGAGCACAGATACGCAGTATTTT.

The genes are TRBV3-1 (or the pseudogene TRBV3-2) and TRBJ1-4, with unresolved D. The CDR3 sequence is 15 residues long. Germline V CDR1 and CDR2: LGHDT, YNNKEL (reference sequence). V dropped 3 bases and J dropped 0 bases, with 8 bases sitting between them. The CDR3 loop reads CASSQSVSTNEKLFF. In DNA, the CDR3 is TGTGCCAGCAGCCAGAGTGTTTCAACTAATGAAAAACTGTTTTTT.

This rearrangement joins TRBV6-5 to TRBJ2-7, with D perhaps TRBD1 (6 bases). The germline V gene encodes CDR1 MNHEY and CDR2 SVGAGI. This CDR3 region has 14 residues. CDR3 sequence reads: CASSYSQGRGEQYV. Written as DNA, the CDR3 is TGTGCCAGCAGCTACTCGCAGGGGAGAGGGGAGCAGTACGTC.

The chain links TRBV11-2 to TRBJ2-1; D unresolved. The CDR3 runs 15 residues. CDR1 is SGHAT and CDR2 is FQNNGV in the germline V gene. Between the trimmed V and J ends, which lost 5 bases and 6 bases, there was a span of 17 bases. CDR3: CASSRSITVLNEQFF. CDR3 bases: TGTGCCAGCAGCCGATCGATTACAGTTCTCAATGAGCAGTTCTTC.

This clone was seen once. This chain joins TRBV5-6 and TRBJ2-1; 9 bases match TRBD1. CDR3 length: 15 residues. Unmatched junction bases numbered 9, after V lost 2 bases and J lost 9 bases. Germline CDR1 reads SGHDT; CDR2 reads YYEEEE. The CDR3, as DNA: TGTGCCAGCAGCTTAAGGGACAGGGTGTTTCTTGAGCAGTTCTTC. Its translation: CASSLRDRVFLEQFF.

The V and J genes are TRBV7-7 and TRBJ1-1; 9 positions match TRBD1. V was clipped by 5 bases and J by 1 base; unmatched bases: 8. This CDR3 comprises 16 residues. Germline assignment: CDR1 SSHAT and CDR2 FNYEAQ (reference sequence). DNA of the CDR3: TGTGCCAGCAGCCGGACAGGGGAGGTTACGAACACTGAAGCTTTCTTT. This translates into CASSRTGEVTNTEAFF. Looking up the rest from reference TRBV7-7 and TRBJ1-1 gives the full variable domain: GAGVSQSPRYKVTKRGQDVTLRCDPISSHATLYWYQQALGQGPEFLTYFNYEAQPDKSGLPSDRFSAERPEGSISTLTIQRTEQRDSAMYRCASSRTGEVTNTEAFFGQGTRLTVV.

The chain carries TRBV18 and TRBJ2-7; no firm D call. V dropped 2 bases and J dropped 7 bases, with 9 bases sitting between them. Germline values: CDR1 KGHSH, CDR2 LQKENI. The CDR3 totals 12 residues. In nucleotides, the CDR3 is TGTGCCAGCTCACCAGGAGCACGGGAGCAGTACGTC. Residues: CASSPGAREQYV.

The chain employs TRBV24-1 and TRBJ2-3; possibly TRBD1 for D (6 bases). Per germline, CDR1 KGHDR and CDR2 SFDVKD. CDR3 length: 19 amino acids. The V and J ends lost 3 bases and 0 bases respectively, with 21 bases between them. This chain's CDR3 is CATSDPDLRQAKSTDTQYF. The CDR3 DNA reads as TGTGCCACCAGTGATCCCGACTTAAGACAGGCCAAGAGCACAGATACGCAGTATTTT.

The CDR3 spells CASTKDRNYQPQHF. The CDR3 DNA sequence: TGTGCCAGCACCAAAGACAGGAACTATCAGCCCCAGCATTTT. The rearrangement uses TRBV28 and TRBJ1-5; a possible D gene is TRBD1 (6 bases). Trimming removed 7 bases from V and 5 bases from J, with 15 bases in between. The V gene's germline CDR1 is MDHEN and CDR2 SYDVKM. This CDR3 is built from 14 residues. Full variable domain (missing parts from reference TRBV28 and TRBJ1-5): DVKVTQSSRYLVKRTGEKVFLECVQDMDHENMFWYRQDPGLGLRLIYFSYDVKMKEKGDIPEGYSVSREKKERFSLILESASTNQTSMYLCASTKDRNYQPQHFGDGTRLSIL.

The rearrangement joins TRBV27 to TRBJ1-1, with 7 positions matching TRBD1. The CDR3 runs 14 residues. The trim removed 4 bases at V and 4 bases at J, leaving 6 bases unmatched. Germline V gene sequence: CDR1 MNHEY, CDR2 SMNVEV (reference sequence). The CDR3 spells CASSYLSGGTEAFF. In DNA, the CDR3 is TGTGCCAGCAGTTACTTATCAGGGGGCACTGAAGCTTTCTTT.

V usage is TRBV7-2 and J usage is TRBJ2-7; possible D gene TRBD2, 5 bases. The CDR3 is 16 residues long. Germline V gene data show CDR1 as SGHTA and CDR2 as FQGNSA. V shed 5 bases and J shed 4 bases, with 21 bases lying between them. This chain's CDR3 is CASSPGIRGSGYEQYF. In DNA form, the CDR3 reads TGTGCCAGCAGCCCCGGCATCCGTGGCTCGGGATACGAGCAGTACTTC.

The rearrangement links TRBV9 to TRBJ2-1; 8 bases match TRBD2. The germline CDR1 and CDR2 sequences are SGDLS and YYNGEE. This CDR3 has 15 amino acids. The V and J ends lost 3 bases and 2 bases, in that order; junction bases with no gene match: 4. DNA for the CDR3: TGTGCCAGCAGCGGAACTAGCGGCGCCTACAATGAGCAGTTCTTC. Its translation: CASSGTSGAYNEQFF.